This T cell receptor beta chain stems from a study of CD8 T cells in ankylosing spondylitis (dated by TCRdb to 2016 to 2017). Turning to the overall study: To find TCR variants linked to disease, the study profiled T cell receptor beta repertoires in ankylosing spondylitis patients and healthy donors. The whole study cohort included 85 to 120 healthy donors and some 27 ankylosing spondylitis patients. Peripheral blood samples were taken, and synovial fluid was additionally collected from ankylosing spondylitis patients. General findings and caveats noted by the study authors: The disease-linked clones showed a CD8+ phenotype and occurred at relatively low frequencies in peripheral blood. Some TCR beta motif variants had previously been reported in synovial fluid and blood of reactive arthritis patients, which suggested common disease-initiation mechanisms. Blood from ankylosing spondylitis patients appeared to be characterized by a TCR beta motif made up of under ten highly homologous amino acid variants. The disease-linked clones were reported to be significantly enriched in matched synovial fluid samples from ankylosing spondylitis patients.

As for this clonotype: Its binding antigen is unknown. No quality values exist for individual bases; no much larger clone is one base distant.

CDR1 is given as MRHNA and CDR2 as SNTAGT, both from the germline V gene. From its cysteine to its phenylalanine, the CDR3 spans 9 amino acids. Just CDR3 DNA is preserved here, 27 bases in frame from base 1. Relative to germline, V is 8 bases shorter and J is 8 bases shorter, with 4 bases between their ends. The sequencer listed for this sample is Illumina HiSeq 2500. Quantitative 5'-RACE with molecular barcodes was used to prepare TCR beta libraries. The paper's data handling went like this. Disease-linked TCR variants were identified with a new computational method built on a probabilistic model of VDJ rearrangement. TCRdb ran its own pipeline on the public reads, namely fastp trimming at Q25 and MiXCR clone calling, and kept in-frame beta chains. Each record represents a unique CDR3 protein, reported with the most common genes and DNA among its rows. TCRdb, rather than the study authors, made the V and J calls. The table for this sample lists hundreds of thousands of distinct CDR3 sequences; 32% of them were counted only once. The ten top clones hold approximately 4% of the sample.

Specimen: blood, either unsorted or a sorted T cell fraction (not recorded which). The chain uses TRBV6-4 and TRBJ2-4, with no D gene named confidently. The origin of this receptor is a male donor with ankylosing spondylitis or in good health (not recorded which). The CDR3 protein: CASRDIQYF. The nucleotide sequence reads as follows: TGTGCCAGCCGGGACATTCAGTACTTC.